One and the same sample provided the 27 T cell receptor beta chains below, sequenced in a study of T-cell reconstitution after alpha-beta-depleted transplantation in children. Their recognized antigens are unknown. It was with unique molecular identifiers that the TCRbeta library was prepared. Each CDR3 protein is one row after TCRdb ran MiXCR on the PCR reads. Found here are tens of thousands of distinct CDR3 sequences, under 8% of them singletons; the top ten hold more than 20%. Study results and limitations: After transplant, at about two months, alpha-beta T cells were reportedly derived from several hundred expanded graft clones.

The input for sequencing was peripheral blood, taken 60 days after TCRalphabeta/CD19-depleted stem cell transplant. These receptors all stem from a child under two years old who had a stem cell transplant for acute myeloid leukemia, so the T cells may come from the graft donor.

This clonotype turned up a few times. The chain employs TRBV20-1 and TRBJ2-7, with TRBD1 matching 8 bases. This CDR3 region has 13 residues. Germline CDR1 is DFQATT and CDR2 is SNEGSKA (reference sequence). Trimming cost V 6 bases and J 4 bases; bases outside gene matches: 8. CDR3 coding DNA: TGCAGTGCCCCGAGGGACAGGAGATACGAGCAGTACTTC. This codes for CSAPRDRRYEQYF.

Regarding this clonotype: A much larger clone sits a single nucleotide away, making a read error possible. V and J are TRBV9 and TRBJ2-1; the D is unclear. The CDR3 is 13 residues long. Between the trimmed V and J ends, which lost 4 bases and 12 bases, there was a span of 17 bases. Germline V gives CDR1 SGDLS, CDR2 YYNGEE. In DNA, the CDR3 is TGTGCCAGCAGCACTCGCCCTAGGGAAGGGCAGTTCTTC. It specifies CASSTRPREGQFF.

This clonotype was counted only a few times. This rearrangement joins TRBV6-5 to TRBJ2-7; 8 nucleotides line up with TRBD1. J gave up 2 bases and V 8 bases, and 8 bases lay outside the gene matches. This CDR3 contains 14 residues. Per the germline V gene, CDR1 is MNHEY and CDR2 is SVGAGI. The CDR3 protein is CASEGQGLTYEQYF. For the CDR3, the DNA is TGTGCCAGCGAAGGACAGGGACTTACCTACGAGCAGTACTTC.

The table lists this clonotype with many counts. The chain links TRBV20-1 to TRBJ2-3, with D perhaps assigned TRBD1 or TRBD2 (5 bases each). CDR1 and CDR2 (germline): DFQATT, SNEGSKA (reference sequence). Trimming stripped 5 bases from V and 2 bases from J, with 14 bases between. The CDR3 length is 14 residues. The chain's CDR3 is CSAPSGPYTDTQYF. As DNA, the CDR3 is TGCAGTGCTCCCTCGGGGCCCTACACAGATACGCAGTATTTT.

The V gene is TRBV4-3, the J gene TRBJ2-7, with 9 nucleotides matching TRBD2. The CDR3 has 14 amino acids. The V gene's germline CDR1 is LGHNA and CDR2 YSLEER. J lost 5 bases, V lost 5 bases, and 7 bases had no gene match. CDR3 protein: CASSVRGGLNEQYF. CDR3 in DNA: TGCGCCAGCAGCGTGCGGGGGGGCCTGAACGAGCAGTACTTC.

By frequency in the sample, this clonotype is medium-sized (0.01 to 0.1%). This chain uses TRBV27 with TRBJ1-5; the D is unclear. This CDR3 is 13 amino acids long. V was pared by 6 bases and J by 6 bases, with 12 bases between. Germline CDR1 is MNHEY and CDR2 is SMNVEV (reference sequence). CDR3 bases: TGTGCCAGCAGCCTAAGAAGGCTTCAGCCCCAGCATTTT. This gives the protein CASSLRRLQPQHF.

At least ten counts were recorded for this clonotype. The chain joins TRBV24-1 to TRBJ2-7; D is possibly TRBD1 (6 bases). V was shortened by 4 bases and J by 0 bases, with 12 bases between the two germline ends. Germline V gene lookup returns CDR1 KGHDR and CDR2 SFDVKD. The CDR3 spans 15 residues. CDR3 region: CATSEAGQYSYEQYF. The CDR3 bases are TGTGCCACCAGTGAAGCAGGACAGTACTCCTACGAGCAGTACTTC.

This clonotype was seen at least ten times. The rearrangement joins TRBV25-1 to TRBJ1-1, with 7 bases identical to TRBD1. The length of the CDR3 is 14 residues. Losses at the gene ends were 2 bases for V and 1 base for J; bases not matched to a gene: 1. CDR1 is MGHDK and CDR2 is SYGVNS in the germline V gene. CDR3 DNA: TGTGCCAGCAGTGAAAGACAGGGGAACACTGAAGCTTTCTTT. The encoded protein is CASSERQGNTEAFF.

This clonotype was picked up many times. This chain links TRBV20-1 with TRBJ2-7; D assignment may be TRBD1 or TRBD2 (5 bases each). The CDR3 length is 14 residues. CDR1 and CDR2 (germline): DFQATT, SNEGSKA (reference sequence). Trimming pared 0 bases from V and 4 bases from J, leaving 13 bases between. The CDR3 reads CSARERDGLYEQYF. Written as DNA, the CDR3 is TGCAGTGCTAGAGAAAGGGACGGGTTGTACGAGCAGTACTTC.

This clonotype has ten or more counts. The V gene is TRBV4-2, the J gene TRBJ2-3; 8 nucleotides align to TRBD2. CDR1 is LGHNA and CDR2 is YNFKEQ in the germline V gene. The CDR3 loop spans 15 amino acids. J gave up 0 bases and V 1 base, and 0 bases lay outside the gene matches. CDR3 region: CASSQVAGSTDTQYF. For the CDR3, the DNA is TGTGCCAGCAGCCAAGTAGCGGGAAGCACAGATACGCAGTATTTT.

This clonotype was picked up many times. The chain couples TRBV29-1 to TRBJ2-3, with 14 nucleotides matching TRBD2. The trim removed 6 bases at V and 6 bases at J, leaving 8 bases unmatched. The germline V gene encodes CDR1 SQVTM and CDR2 ANQGSEA. CDR3 size: 15 residues. Written as DNA, the CDR3 is TGCAGCGTAGACGGACTAGCGGGAGGACCGGATACGCAGTATTTT. Its protein product is CSVDGLAGGPDTQYF.

This clonotype was found many times. The J gene is TRBJ2-7, the V gene TRBV15, with 8 bases lining up with TRBD1. The V gene end was trimmed by 6 bases and the J gene end by 3 bases; junction bases not matched to a gene: 10. Germline CDR1 is LNHNV and CDR2 is YYDKDF (reference sequence). This CDR3 has 15 residues. CDR3 in amino acids: CATRTDRDLDYEQYF. The DNA for the CDR3 is TGTGCCACCAGAACGGACAGGGATTTAGACTACGAGCAGTACTTC.

This clonotype has ten or more counts. V usage is TRBV7-6 and J usage is TRBJ2-7; 7 positions match TRBD2. There are 15 residues in the CDR3. The germline V gene encodes CDR1 SGHVS and CDR2 FNYEAQ. Germline trimming cut 5 bases from V and 2 bases from J; bases unmatched to any gene: 9. This chain's CDR3 is CASSPSSGLPYEQYF. In DNA form, the CDR3 reads TGTGCCAGCAGCCCCTCTAGCGGCCTCCCCTACGAGCAGTACTTC.

This clonotype was seen repeatedly, ten times or more. The J gene is TRBJ2-5, the V gene TRBV29-1; D perhaps matches TRBD2 (7 bases). Germline V gives CDR1 SQVTM, CDR2 ANQGSEA. This CDR3 has 13 residues. Trimming left V 7 bases short and J 2 bases short, with 14 bases between. The DNA for the CDR3 is TGCAGCGGAGACGGGGGGCCGCAAGAGACCCAGTACTTC. Translation: CSGDGGPQETQYF.

In this sample, this clonotype turned up many times. This CDR3 is CASSVGGGSPKNIQYF. Here the CDR3 DNA reads TGTGCCAGCAGCGTCGGGGGGGGGAGCCCCAAAAACATTCAGTACTTC. The chain employs TRBV9 and TRBJ2-4, with 8 bases that match TRBD2. The trim removed 2 bases at V and 2 bases at J, leaving 6 bases unmatched. Germline values: CDR1 SGDLS, CDR2 YYNGEE. The CDR3 spans 16 residues.

This clonotype was recorded at least ten times. This chain uses TRBV20-1 with TRBJ2-5; D may be TRBD1 (5 bases). Germline V CDR1 and CDR2: DFQATT, SNEGSKA (reference sequence). There are 14 residues in the CDR3. V was trimmed by 1 base and J by 2 bases, leaving 11 bases between them. CDR3 coding DNA: TGCAGTGCTAGAGTCTCAGGGAAGCAAGAGACCCAGTACTTC. This sequence encodes CSARVSGKQETQYF.

At least ten counts were recorded for this clonotype. The chain uses TRBV9 and TRBJ2-5; tentative D call: TRBD2 (5 bases). The CDR3 is 15 residues long. Trimming cost V 2 bases and J 5 bases, with 16 bases left between them. Germline V gene lookup returns CDR1 SGDLS and CDR2 YYNGEE. In DNA, the CDR3 is TGTGCCAGCAGCGTCTCGGGGTCCGCGTCGGAGACCCAGTACTTC. This encodes CASSVSGSASETQYF.

This clonotype was seen ten or more times. As DNA, the CDR3 is TGTGCCAGCAGTCAGGGGTATAGCTCCTACGAGCAGTACTTC. This translates into CASSQGYSSYEQYF. The chain carries TRBV6-1 and TRBJ2-7, with a weak D call TRBD1 (6 bases). There are 14 residues in the CDR3. CDR1 is MNHNS, CDR2 SASEGT, per germline. The V and J ends lost 5 bases and 0 bases respectively, with 11 bases between them.

The rearrangement links TRBV18 to TRBJ1-1; possible D gene TRBD1, 5 bases. The CDR3 contains 13 residues. Trimming left V 5 bases short and J 3 bases short, with 10 bases between. Germline loops: CDR1 KGHSH, CDR2 LQKENI. The DNA of the CDR3 is TGTGCCAGCTCAGACGACAGCGACACTGAAGCTTTCTTT. This translates into CASSDDSDTEAFF.

This sequence joins TRBV5-5 and TRBJ2-4, with 9 positions matching TRBD1. CDR1 and CDR2 from the germline V gene are SGHKS and YYEKEE (reference sequence). With V trimmed by 3 bases and J by 7 bases, 2 bases remained unmatched. The CDR3 consists of 13 residues. CDR3 DNA: TGTGCCAGCAGCTACGGGACAGGGAACATTCAGTACTTC. This gives the protein CASSYGTGNIQYF.

This clonotype was detected ten times or more. V gene TRBV19 combines with J gene TRBJ1-5; D might be TRBD1 (5 bases). The length of the CDR3 is 16 residues. Deletions cut 1 base from V and 6 bases from J, with 16 bases between. CDR1 is LNHDA, CDR2 SQIVND, per germline (reference sequence). This CDR3 is CASSIGRGRVTQPQHF. CDR3 bases: TGTGCCAGTAGTATAGGGCGCGGCAGGGTCACTCAGCCCCAGCATTTT.

This clonotype was counted many times. This chain uses TRBV6-2 or TRBV6-3 with TRBJ2-7; possible D gene TRBD1, 6 bases. The germline V and J ends were trimmed by 6 bases and 0 bases, with 18 bases remaining between them. Germline V gene lookup returns CDR1 MNHEY and CDR2 SVGEGT. The CDR3 runs to 16 residues. CDR3 in amino acids: CASSQNSDSLSYEQYF. Written as DNA, the CDR3 is TGTGCCAGCAGCCAAAATTCGGACAGCCTCTCCTACGAGCAGTACTTC.

This clonotype was seen a handful of times. The chain joins TRBV7-8 to TRBJ2-5; possible D gene TRBD1, 5 bases. The CDR3 has 15 residues. V lost 7 bases to trimming and J lost 3 bases, with 18 bases between them. Germline CDR1 reads SGHVS; CDR2 reads FQNEAQ. CDR3 sequence reads: CASNSRRKGKETQYF. The CDR3 DNA reads as TGTGCCAGCAACTCGCGAAGGAAGGGGAAAGAGACCCAGTACTTC. Together with reference TRBV7-8 and TRBJ2-5, the CDR3 gives the full variable domain: GAGVSQSPRYKVAKRGQDVALRCDPISGHVSLFWYQQALGQGPEFLTYFQNEAQLDKSGLPSDRFFAERPEGSVSTLKIQRTQQEDSAVYLCASNSRRKGKETQYFGPGTRLLVL.

The sample holds many counts of this clonotype. The chain combines TRBV16 with TRBJ2-7; unclear D gene. The ends were cut back, 6 bases at V and 2 bases at J, with 8 bases in the middle. In germline, CDR1 is KGHSY, CDR2 FQNENV. CDR3 size: 12 residues. The CDR3 region is CASSSRPYEQYF. DNA of the CDR3: TGTGCCAGCAGTTCGCGCCCCTACGAGCAGTACTTC.

This clonotype has at least ten counts. CDR3 loop: CASSFRQRTAQETQYF. CDR3 DNA sequence: TGTGCCAGCAGCTTTCGGCAAAGGACAGCTCAAGAGACCCAGTACTTC. The V gene is TRBV13, the J gene TRBJ2-5; a weak D match, TRBD1 (6 bases). V was shortened by 3 bases and J by 2 bases, with 16 bases between the two germline ends. CDR1 and CDR2 (germline): PRHDT, FYEKMQ (reference sequence). CDR3 length: 16 amino acids. The full variable domain, in which reference TRBV13 and TRBJ2-5 provide the parts outside the CDR3, is AAGVIQSPRHLIKEKRETATLKCYPIPRHDTVYWYQQGPGQDPQFLISFYEKMQSDKGSIPDRFSAQQFSDYHSELNMSSLELGDSALYFCASSFRQRTAQETQYFGPGTRLLVL.

This clonotype is classed as medium-sized (0.01 to 0.1%). The V and J genes are TRBV4-1 and TRBJ1-6; D perhaps matches TRBD1 (5 bases). Germline V gene lookup returns CDR1 MGHRA and CDR2 YSYEKL. The germline V and J ends were trimmed by 0 bases and 4 bases, with 28 bases remaining between them. This CDR3 is built from 22 residues. DNA of the CDR3: TGCGCCAGCAGCCAAGATAGGGGCTCCGAGGGTGTGGCGCTTTTTTATAATTCACCCCTCCACTTT. Its protein is CASSQDRGSEGVALFYNSPLHF.

This clonotype occurred many times. V usage is TRBV5-1 and J usage is TRBJ2-3; TRBD2 aligns across 8 bases. The CDR3 totals 15 residues. In germline, CDR1 is SGHRS, CDR2 YFSETQ. The ends lost 4 bases at V and 3 bases at J; junction bases unmatched: 7. In DNA form, the CDR3 reads TGCGCCAGCAGCCCTCGGGAGGGGGAAACAGATACGCAGTATTTT. It codes for CASSPREGETDTQYF.